A single sample gave rise to the 8 T cell receptor beta chains below, sequenced in a study of chemoradiotherapy in HPV16-positive cancers. The assay was immunoSEQ multiplex PCR, and TCRdb's table has in-frame clones only and misses some. The sample includes 10,000 to 15,000 clones, 63% of them seen just once. This material was obtained from a patient who underwent chemoradiotherapy. These receptors all come from a human donor with HPV-associated anogenital cancer.

V and J are TRBV27 and TRBJ2-7, with D possibly matching TRBD1 (5 bases). There are 13 residues in the CDR3. Germline values: CDR1 MNHEY, CDR2 SMNVEV (reference sequence). V lost 2 bases and J 6 bases, leaving 11 bases between the germline ends. CDR3 DNA: TGTGCCAGCAGTTTAATCCCAGGGCCCGAGCAGTACTTC. This gives the protein CASSLIPGPEQYF.

The chain couples TRBV7-9 to TRBJ1-2, with 9 nucleotides matching TRBD1. The length of the CDR3 is 15 residues. Germline CDR1 and CDR2: SEHNR and FQNEAQ (reference sequence). J gave up 3 bases and V 5 bases, and 7 bases lay outside the gene matches. CDR3 bases: TGTGCCAGCAGCACGAACAGGGGGCCGGACTATGGCTACACCTTC. It codes for CASSTNRGPDYGYTF.

This clone turned up a few times. V is TRBV11-1 and J is TRBJ2-3; D remains ambiguous. The CDR3 has 14 amino acids. Trimming took off 1 base at V and 1 base at J, with 6 bases between the two ends. Germline lookup yields CDR1 SGHAT and CDR2 FQDESV (reference sequence). CDR3 sequence (DNA): TGTGCCAGCAGCTTAGTGCCAGGCACAGATACGCAGTATTTT. Its translation is CASSLVPGTDTQYF.

V usage is TRBV5-5 and J usage is TRBJ2-5, with D possibly TRBD2 on 6 matching bases. The germline gives CDR1 SGHKS, CDR2 YYEKEE (reference sequence). Trimming took off 1 base at V and 5 bases at J, with 15 bases between the two ends. This CDR3 has 15 residues. The CDR3 region has the DNA TGTGCCAGCAGCTTGTGGGTCGGAGGGGAGGAGACCCAGTACTTC. It yields the protein CASSLWVGGEETQYF. The full variable domain, completed using reference TRBV5-5 and TRBJ2-5, is DAGVTQSPTHLIKTRGQQVTLRCSPISGHKSVSWYQQVLGQGPQFIFQYYEKEERGRGNFPDRFSARQFPNYSSELNVNALLLGDSALYLCASSLWVGGEETQYFGPGTRLLVL.

The CDR3 DNA follows: TGTGCCAGCAGTTGGGGCAGGGTATTCGATGAGCAGTTCTTC. Its protein product is CASSWGRVFDEQFF. The chain uses TRBV27 and TRBJ2-1; D perhaps matches TRBD1 (5 bases). The CDR3 is made up of 14 amino acids. CDR1 is MNHEY and CDR2 is SMNVEV in the germline V gene (reference sequence). The V gene lost 4 bases and the J gene lost 8 bases, with 15 bases spanning the gap.

The chain carries TRBV11-2 and TRBJ2-7, with 8 nucleotides matching TRBD2. CDR1 and CDR2 from the germline V gene are SGHAT and FQNNGV. The CDR3 totals 16 residues. V lost 2 bases, J lost 5 bases, and 11 bases stayed unmatched. The CDR3 here is CASSLNSGTGRDEQYF. DNA of the CDR3: TGTGCCAGCAGCTTAAATTCCGGGACCGGGAGGGACGAGCAGTACTTC.

This clone was detected a few times. The gene calls are TRBV4-2 and TRBJ1-2; possibly TRBD1 for D (5 bases). CDR3 size: 12 residues. From germline, CDR1 is LGHNA and CDR2 YNFKEQ. V was cut by 4 bases and J by 5 bases, with 8 bases left in between. The CDR3 nucleotides are TGTGCCAGCAGCCCCGGGACGTATGGCTACACCTTC. Its translation: CASSPGTYGYTF.

This clone has just one count. The CDR3 loop reads CASSPLQGQSPLHF. The CDR3 coding sequence is TGTGCCAGCAGCCCGCTACAGGGACAGTCACCCCTCCACTTT. The rearrangement links TRBV14 to TRBJ1-6; 7 positions match TRBD1. Germline CDR1 SGHDN, CDR2 FVKESK. Trimming removed 4 bases from V and 10 bases from J; junction bases left unmatched: 7. This CDR3 comprises 14 residues.